Listed below are T cell receptor beta chains from one sample, sequenced in a study of cytomegalovirus exposure and HLA in healthy donors. The assay was immunoSEQ multiplex PCR, and TCRdb's table has in-frame clones only and misses some. The sample lists about 140,000 clones, about three fifths occurring once. The sequenced sample was PBMCs. The receptors stem from a male donor in good health and CMV-seronegative. The CDR3 runs from the conserved cysteine through the conserved F or W. D genes are given only for firm matches. The size entry is marked missing in some rows and otherwise reads once, few, many or a size class.

v_call: TRBV5-4
j_call: TRBJ1-6
clone_size: NA
d_call: TRBD1
cdr3_aa: CASSLVRTGNSPLHF
cdr3_nt: TGTGCCAGCAGCTTGGTCCGGACAGGGAATTCACCCCTCCACTTT

v_call: TRBV5-6
j_call: TRBJ1-6
clone_size: once
d_call: NA
cdr3_aa: CASSKRKSSYNSPLHF
cdr3_nt: TGTGCCAGCAGCAAGCGTAAAAGCTCCTATAATTCACCCCTCCACTTT

v_call: TRBV29-1
j_call: TRBJ2-5
clone_size: NA
d_call: NA
cdr3_aa: CSVDRGWYRETQYF
cdr3_nt: TGCAGCGTTGATAGGGGGTGGTATAGGGAGACCCAGTACTTC

v_call: TRBV28
j_call: TRBJ1-6
clone_size: NA
d_call: NA
cdr3_aa: CASRALSGQSSYNSPLHF
cdr3_nt: TGTGCCAGCAGGGCGTTATCTGGGCAGAGCTCCTATAATTCACCCCTCCACTTT

v_call: TRBV4-3
j_call: TRBJ2-7
clone_size: NA
d_call: TRBD1
cdr3_aa: CASSQDRGGCEQYF
cdr3_nt: TGCGCCAGCAGCCAGGATAGAGGGGGCTGCGAGCAGTACTTC

v_call: TRBV11-2
j_call: TRBJ2-7
clone_size: NA
d_call: TRBD2
cdr3_aa: CASSLGGGGAREQYF
cdr3_nt: TGTGCCAGCAGCTTAGGGGGCGGGGGGGCCAGAGAGCAGTACTTC

v_call: TRBV19
j_call: TRBJ2-2
clone_size: NA
d_call: NA
cdr3_aa: CASTSTPRTGIRYTGELFF
cdr3_nt: TGTGCCAGTACCTCAACTCCTCGAACAGGGATCCGATACACCGGGGAGCTGTTTTTT

v_call: TRBV30
j_call: TRBJ1-1
clone_size: NA
d_call: TRBD1
cdr3_aa: CAWSVDRWNTEAFF
cdr3_nt: TGTGCCTGGAGTGTGGACAGGTGGAACACTGAAGCTTTCTTT

v_call: TRBV7-3
j_call: TRBJ2-1
clone_size: few
d_call: NA
cdr3_aa: CASSSTGTEQFF
cdr3_nt: TGTGCCAGCAGCTCCACCGGGACAGAGCAGTTCTTC

v_call: TRBV4-3
j_call: TRBJ2-1
clone_size: NA
d_call: TRBD1
cdr3_aa: CASSQQPGGQDNEQFF
cdr3_nt: TGCGCCAGCAGCCAACAACCCGGGGGACAGGACAATGAGCAGTTCTTC

v_call: TRBV6-5
j_call: TRBJ2-7
clone_size: NA
d_call: NA
cdr3_aa: CASSYSMQGYNEQYF
cdr3_nt: TGTGCCAGCAGTTACTCGATGCAGGGGTATAACGAGCAGTACTTC

v_call: TRBV9
j_call: TRBJ2-1
clone_size: NA
d_call: TRBD2
cdr3_aa: CASSRPFGGGAIIDEQFF
cdr3_nt: TGTGCCAGCAGCCGCCCGTTTGGCGGGGGGGCCATAATCGATGAGCAGTTCTTC

v_call: TRBV19
j_call: TRBJ1-3
clone_size: few
d_call: TRBD1
cdr3_aa: CASTYAGGSGNTIYF
cdr3_nt: TGTGCCAGTACCTATGCAGGGGGTTCTGGAAACACCATATATTTT

v_call: TRBV7-9
j_call: TRBJ1-1
clone_size: few
d_call: TRBD1
cdr3_aa: CASRLDRGIVNTEAFF
cdr3_nt: TGTGCCAGCAGGCTCGACAGGGGGATAGTGAACACTGAAGCTTTCTTT

v_call: TRBV5-1
j_call: TRBJ2-5
clone_size: NA
d_call: NA
cdr3_aa: CASSRDTQETQYF
cdr3_nt: TGCGCCAGCAGCCGGGACACCCAAGAGACCCAGTACTTC

v_call: TRBV28
j_call: TRBJ2-6
clone_size: NA
d_call: TRBD1
cdr3_aa: CASRLTGAGANVLTF
cdr3_nt: TGTGCCAGCAGACTAACAGGGGCTGGGGCCAACGTCCTGACTTTC

v_call: TRBV15
j_call: TRBJ2-7
clone_size: NA
d_call: NA
cdr3_aa: CATSRDNGAYEQYF
cdr3_nt: TGTGCCACCAGCAGAGATAACGGAGCCTACGAGCAGTACTTC